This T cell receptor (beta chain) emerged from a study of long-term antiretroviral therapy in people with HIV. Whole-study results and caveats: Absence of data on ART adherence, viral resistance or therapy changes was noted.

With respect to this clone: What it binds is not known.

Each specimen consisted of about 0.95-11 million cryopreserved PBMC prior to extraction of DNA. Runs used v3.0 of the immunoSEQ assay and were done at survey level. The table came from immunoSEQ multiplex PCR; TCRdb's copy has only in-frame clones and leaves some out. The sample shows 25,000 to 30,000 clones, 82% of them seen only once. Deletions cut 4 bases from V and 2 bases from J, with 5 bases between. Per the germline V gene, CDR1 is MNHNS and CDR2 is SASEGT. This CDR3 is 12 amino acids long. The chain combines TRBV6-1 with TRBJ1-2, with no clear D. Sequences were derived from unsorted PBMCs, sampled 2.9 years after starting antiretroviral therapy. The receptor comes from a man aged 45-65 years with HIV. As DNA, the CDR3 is TGTGCCAGCAGTGTCGACAACTATGGCTACACCTTC. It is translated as CASSVDNYGYTF.